Listed below are T cell receptor beta chains from one sample, sequenced in a study of shared clonotypes between healthy human individuals. The assay was immunoSEQ multiplex PCR, and TCRdb's table has in-frame clones only and misses some. The sample includes a few hundred thousand clones, roughly four fifths of them seen just once. Sequences were obtained from PBMCs. Receptor source: a woman aged 40 to 50 in good health. Some clones in this sample may be carry-over from other donors' samples. CDR3s include the opening cysteine and the closing phenylalanine or tryptophan. Each record gives: V gene, D gene, clone size, J gene, CDR3 protein, CDR3 DNA. The D gene is left open where the match is weak. Size is stated for part of the rows, as once, few or many counts, or as a class when the clone is expanded.

TRBV4-3,NA,NA,TRBJ2-7,CASSQVGGFYEQYF,TGCGCCAGCAGCCAAGTAGGAGGGTTTTACGAGCAGTACTTC
TRBV28,NA,NA,TRBJ2-7,CASSPYMGKLSYEQYF,TGTGCCAGCAGTCCCTATATGGGAAAACTCTCCTACGAGCAGTACTTC
TRBV4-2,NA,many,TRBJ2-1,CASSQDSGSHNEQFF,TGTGCCAGCAGCCAAGATTCAGGGTCCCACAATGAGCAGTTCTTC
TRBV10-3,TRBD2,once,TRBJ2-3,CAISALAGLTTDTQYF,TGTGCCATCAGCGCACTAGCGGGCCTGACCACAGATACGCAGTATTTT
TRBV19,TRBD2,NA,TRBJ2-1,CASSPLAGVKNEQFF,TGTGCCAGTAGTCCCCTAGCGGGGGTTAAGAATGAGCAGTTCTTC
TRBV6-1,TRBD1,once,TRBJ2-7,CASSSRKTGGNEQYF,TGTGCCAGCAGCTCGAGAAAGACAGGGGGGAACGAGCAGTACTTC
TRBV10-3,NA,NA,TRBJ1-5,CAIRSGTNSNQPQHF,TGTGCCATCAGGAGCGGGACAAATAGCAATCAGCCCCAGCATTTT
TRBV10-3,NA,NA,TRBJ2-5,CASSGGEETQYF,TGTGCCTCCAGTGGGGGCGAAGAGACCCAGTACTTC
TRBV28,TRBD1,NA,TRBJ2-7,CASSGTGASYEQYF,TGTGCCAGTAGTGGAACAGGGGCGTCCTACGAGCAGTACTTC
TRBV11-3,NA,NA,TRBJ2-1,CASSLRPGSYNEQFF,TGTGCCAGCAGCTTAAGGCCAGGCTCCTACAATGAGCAGTTCTTC
TRBV7-3,TRBD2,few,TRBJ2-5,CASSLTITSGTETQYF,TGTGCCAGCAGCTTAACGATAACTAGCGGGACAGAGACCCAGTACTTC
TRBV2,NA,NA,TRBJ2-5,CASSGPVSEGTQYF,TGTGCCAGCAGTGGACCCGTGTCCGAGGGGACCCAGTACTTC
TRBV5-1,NA,NA,TRBJ1-1,CASSLRQGLNTEAFF,TGCGCCAGCAGCTTGAGGCAGGGCCTGAACACTGAAGCTTTCTTT
TRBV5-1,TRBD1,NA,TRBJ2-3,CASSTGTGTDTQYF,TGCGCCAGCAGCACCGGGACAGGCACAGATACGCAGTATTTT
TRBV11-2,NA,NA,TRBJ2-7,CASSRDGGLYEQYF,TGTGCCAGCAGCCGGGACGGTGGACTCTACGAGCAGTACTTC
TRBV19,NA,few,TRBJ2-5,CASSARKRETQYF,TGTGCCAGTAGTGCCAGGAAGAGAGAGACCCAGTACTTC